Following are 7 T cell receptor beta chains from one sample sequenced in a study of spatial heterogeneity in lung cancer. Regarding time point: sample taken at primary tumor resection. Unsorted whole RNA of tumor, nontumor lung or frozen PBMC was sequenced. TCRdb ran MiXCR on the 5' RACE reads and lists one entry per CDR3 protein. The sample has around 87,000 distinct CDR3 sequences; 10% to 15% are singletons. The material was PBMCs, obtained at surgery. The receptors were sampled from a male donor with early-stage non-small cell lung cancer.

The CDR3 spells CASSQSSRLNQPQHF. CDR3 nucleotides: TGCGCCAGCAGTCAATCAAGCAGGTTAAATCAGCCCCAGCATTTT. The chain couples TRBV23-1 to TRBJ1-5; D not certain. TRBV23-1 belongs to the ORF category, with a function that is uncertain. The CDR3 totals 15 residues. V was pared by 0 bases and J by 4 bases, with 10 bases between.

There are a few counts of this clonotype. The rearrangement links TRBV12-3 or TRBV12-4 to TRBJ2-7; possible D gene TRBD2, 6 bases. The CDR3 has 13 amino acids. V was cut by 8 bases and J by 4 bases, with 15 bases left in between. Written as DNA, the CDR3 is TGTGCCAGCCAGACTAGGATTGGGTACGAGCAGTACTTC. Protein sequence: CASQTRIGYEQYF.

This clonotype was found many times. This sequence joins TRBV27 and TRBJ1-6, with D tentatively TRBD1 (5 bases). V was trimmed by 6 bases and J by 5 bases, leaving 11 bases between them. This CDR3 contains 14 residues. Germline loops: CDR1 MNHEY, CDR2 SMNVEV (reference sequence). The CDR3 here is CASSPLGDNSPLHF. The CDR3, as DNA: TGTGCCAGCAGCCCCCTGGGGGATAATTCACCCCTCCACTTT.

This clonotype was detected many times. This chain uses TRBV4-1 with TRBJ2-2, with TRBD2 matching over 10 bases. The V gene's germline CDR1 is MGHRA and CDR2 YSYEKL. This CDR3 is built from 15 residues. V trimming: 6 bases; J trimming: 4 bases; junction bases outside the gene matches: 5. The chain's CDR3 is CASRPGLATTGELFF. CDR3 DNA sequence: TGCGCCAGCAGACCGGGACTAGCGACCACCGGGGAGCTGTTTTTT.

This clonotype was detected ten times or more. Here the CDR3 DNA reads TGCAGTGCTGCGGACTTCGCGGGGGGGAACACCGGGGAGCTGTTTTTT. Protein product: CSAADFAGGNTGELFF. The V call is TRBV20-1, the J call TRBJ2-2; 8 bases line up with TRBD2. Losses at the gene ends were 5 bases for V and 1 base for J; bases not matched to a gene: 9. Germline V gene sequence: CDR1 DFQATT, CDR2 SNEGSKA (reference sequence). The CDR3 is made up of 16 amino acids.

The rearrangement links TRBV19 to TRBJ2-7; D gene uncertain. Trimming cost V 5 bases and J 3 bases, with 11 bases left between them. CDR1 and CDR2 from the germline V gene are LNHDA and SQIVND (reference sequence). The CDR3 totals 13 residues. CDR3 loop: CASSEGPYYEQYF. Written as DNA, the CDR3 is TGTGCCAGTAGTGAAGGACCATACTACGAGCAGTACTTC.

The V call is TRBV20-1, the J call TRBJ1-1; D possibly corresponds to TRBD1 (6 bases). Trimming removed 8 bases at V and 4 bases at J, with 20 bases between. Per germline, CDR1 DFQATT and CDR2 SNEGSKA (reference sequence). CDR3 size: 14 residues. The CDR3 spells CSTQSGGAVTEAFF. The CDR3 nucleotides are TGCAGTACCCAGTCTGGGGGGGCGGTCACTGAAGCTTTCTTT.